The rows below give T cell receptor beta chains drawn from one sample of a study of shared T cell receptors in the human thymus. Here immunoSEQ multiplex PCR was the method, and the copy in TCRdb shows in-frame clones only, minus some. Seen here are approximately 760,000 clones, over 75% observed once, and the top ten hold 0.0095% to 0.013%. These data were likewise used in another study, on human thymus T cells.

The sequencing sample was made of thymocytes. The receptors derive from a girl under two years old with a congenital heart defect. Both conserved end residues are part of each CDR3.

>TRBJ1-2|TRBV11-2
CASSFDGEQGYTF
>TRBJ2-5|TRBV27
CASMRRKRGGVETQYF
>TRBJ1-6|TRBV14
CASSQTGGPDTPLHF
>TRBJ1-2|TRBV4-1
CASSRKQENYGYTF
>TRBJ1-2|TRBV6-6
CASSPRTLRYGYTF
>TRBJ2-6|TRBV7-6
CASSTRTGGSLPGANVLTF
>TRBJ1-5|TRBV6-4
CASNYIRDARGNQPQHF
>TRBJ1-2|TRBV4-1
CASSQDVAGSYPYGYTF
>TRBJ2-1|TRBV28
CASSLRDRAYNEQFF
>TRBJ1-5|TRBV7-8
CASSLAIGDRVTRVRQPQHF
>TRBJ2-1|TRBV18
CASSPWQGSYNEQFF
>TRBJ1-2|TRBV6-1
CASSEPLGWRLNTF
>TRBJ1-2|TRBV5-6
CASIGQKTYGYTF
>TRBJ2-7|TRBV6-1
CASSEPLGANYEQYF
>TRBJ2-1|TRBV6-4
CASSDGLAGVYNEQFF
>TRBJ2-7|TRBV19
CASSPWTGDSYEQYF
>TRBJ2-1|TRBV5-4
CASSPGGLYNEQFF
>TRBJ1-1|TRBV5-6
CASSLYQDSLMNTEAFF
>TRBJ2-1|TRBV5-4
CASRAGTGFEQFF
>TRBJ1-1|TRBV6-1
CASRRQGNSEAFF
>TRBJ1-1|TRBV7-8
CASSFPGGTGGLNTEAFF
>TRBJ2-7|TRBV14
CASSPTRWGRLVNEQYF
>TRBJ2-3|TRBV19
CASSARLQPSTDTQYF
>TRBJ1-2|TRBV27
CASSLFGGPTGGYTF
>TRBJ1-2|TRBV4-3
CASSHNRAGNGYTF
>TRBJ2-5|TRBV12-5
CASGLTPDRGKEETQYF
>TRBJ1-1|TRBV13
CAFLSTAGMNTEAFF
>TRBJ1-1|TRBV27
CASSFSGQGWNTEAFF
>TRBJ1-1|TRBV4-3
CASSHDRGRTEAFF
>TRBJ2-7|TRBV29-1
CSVPADRGHGYEQYF
>TRBJ1-6|TRBV27
CASSFAGVGGNSPLHF
>TRBJ2-1|TRBV6-6
CASSPTSGSSYNEQFF
>TRBJ1-2|TRBV6-5
CASSYYGQDYGYTF
>TRBJ1-5|TRBV19
CASEARASNQPQHF
>TRBJ1-1|TRBV13
CASSSPGWGVLTEAFF
>TRBJ1-3|TRBV9
CASSVRPRGGNTIYF
>TRBJ2-5|TRBV7-2
CASSLSGGEETQYF
>TRBJ1-1|TRBV5-4
CASSLPTGQGTEAFF
>TRBJ1-6|TRBV23-1
CASSQSDRRSAPRNVFLRWLLHF
>TRBJ1-2|TRBV5-1
CASSLQGHGYTF
>TRBJ2-7|TRBV25-1
CASSEGSGEQYF
>TRBJ2-5|TRBV5-1
CASSLVNPEQETQYF
>TRBJ2-3|TRBV18
CASSPEGWARSDTQYF
>TRBJ1-2|TRBV6-5
CASSYSYPDGYTF
>TRBJ1-2|TRBV30
CAWRNRPPGGRGGYTF
>TRBJ1-1|TRBV5-8
CASTTVEGSKSEAFF
>TRBJ1-2|TRBV7-2
CASSFRGEGQGDYGYTF
>TRBJ1-1|TRBV4-3
CASSQRNRGSEAFF
>TRBJ1-4|TRBV21-1
CASSTGGEGGEKLFF
>TRBJ1-1|TRBV25-1
CASSGGATEAFF
>TRBJ2-7|TRBV5-1
CASRDSLTYEQYF
>TRBJ1-2|TRBV14
CASSQTDRGPGDGYTF
>TRBJ1-4|TRBV27
CASSQTGKSEKLFF
>TRBJ2-5|TRBV5-5
CASRPVQVEETQYF
>TRBJ1-1|TRBV5-1
CASSLDVLRGNTEAFF
>TRBJ1-2|TRBV18
CASSDNKTGGYTF
>TRBJ2-1|TRBV4-1
CASSQRNEQFF